The present T cell receptor beta chain was sequenced within a study of T cell responses to AZD1222 COVID-19 vaccine. Details on this clone: The antigen is unknown.

Regarding the study as a whole: Only five to seven AZD1222 recipients were seropositive at baseline.

CDR1 and CDR2 (germline): MNHNY, SVGAGI (reference sequence). The CDR3 length is 15 residues. The germline V and J ends were trimmed by 0 bases and 4 bases, with 12 bases remaining between them. Sequencing was performed with immunoSEQ multiplex PCR; in TCRdb, only in-frame clones are kept and a portion is missing. The sample yields approximately 130,000 clones, about 94% seen once. The chain employs TRBV6-6 and TRBJ1-2; TRBD1 is a possible D gene (5 bases). Material: peripheral blood, obtained on day 0 of AZD1222 vaccination. The TCR sequence derives from an adult in good health. CDR3 region: CASSYSREFSYGYTF. As DNA, the CDR3 is TGTGCCAGCAGTTACTCCAGGGAATTCTCCTATGGCTACACCTTC.